A selection of T cell receptor beta chains follows, all from one sample in a study of shared clonotypes between healthy human individuals. Data came from immunoSEQ multiplex PCR; TCRdb stores just in-frame clones and leaves some out. The sample lists about 1.1 million clones, around 78% seen once, with approximately 0.5% in the top ten. Sample: memory CD4+ T cells from PBMCs. Every receptor here comes from a man younger than 35 in good health. Some clones in this sample may be carry-over from other donors' samples. The CDR3 runs from the conserved cysteine through the conserved F or W. The D gene is left open where the match is weak. Clone size is given for some rows only: seen once, a few or many times, or a class if the clone is expanded.

size	V	J	D	CDR3	DNA
-	TRBV28	TRBJ2-4	TRBD2	CASSLGGSAGKNIQYF	TGTGCCAGCTCCCTGGGGGGATCAGCGGGGAAAAACATTCAGTACTTC
-	TRBV9	TRBJ1-1	-	CASSVAVQGQMNTEAFF	TGTGCCAGCAGCGTAGCCGTGCAGGGCCAAATGAACACTGAAGCTTTCTTT
few	TRBV28	TRBJ1-6	-	CASSLGGNRRNSPLHF	TGTGCCAGCAGTTTGGGGGGCAACCGAAGGAATTCACCCCTCCACTTT
-	TRBV27	TRBJ2-1	TRBD2	CASRLAGLSYNEQFF	TGTGCCAGCAGATTAGCGGGACTCTCCTACAATGAGCAGTTCTTC
-	TRBV7-9	TRBJ2-6	-	CASSTASGANVLTF	TGTGCCAGCAGCACCGCATCTGGGGCCAACGTCCTGACTTTC
-	TRBV19	TRBJ2-3	TRBD2	CASSSPPGTRGTDTQYF	TGTGCCAGTAGTTCTCCCCCCGGGACTAGAGGCACAGATACGCAGTATTTT
-	TRBV18	TRBJ2-5	TRBD2	CASSPPRLAGYQETQYF	TGTGCCAGCTCACCCCCCCGACTAGCGGGATATCAAGAGACCCAGTACTTC
-	TRBV5-1	TRBJ2-6	-	CASSFDGSSGANVLTF	TGCGCCAGCAGCTTCGATGGCAGCTCTGGGGCCAACGTCCTGACTTTC
once	TRBV7-9	TRBJ1-5	-	CASSFSLGQSSNQPQHF	TGTGCCAGCAGCTTTTCTCTTGGGCAGTCTAGCAATCAGCCCCAGCATTTT
-	TRBV10-1	TRBJ2-1	-	CASSGLLNEQFF	TGCGCCAGCAGTGGTCTACTCAATGAGCAGTTCTTC
-	TRBV7-2	TRBJ1-1	-	CASSLYPGHTNTEAFF	TGTGCCAGCAGCTTATACCCCGGACACACGAACACTGAAGCTTTCTTT
-	TRBV7-2	TRBJ2-7	TRBD2	CASSLALLAGGPLEQYF	TGTGCCAGCAGCTTAGCCCTACTTGCGGGAGGGCCCCTCGAGCAGTACTTC
-	TRBV29-1	TRBJ2-1	-	CSGDKGPGGWSNEQFF	TGCAGCGGCGACAAAGGACCTGGGGGGTGGTCCAATGAGCAGTTCTTC
-	TRBV5-1	TRBJ1-2	-	CASSTRGLGGYTF	TGCGCCAGCAGTACGCGGGGTTTGGGTGGCTACACCTTC
-	TRBV5-1	TRBJ2-7	-	CASSSELAISYEQYF	TGCGCCAGCAGCTCAGAACTAGCCATCTCCTACGAGCAGTACTTC
-	TRBV28	TRBJ2-2	TRBD2	CASTTSGRPDLGELFF	TGTGCCAGCACGACTAGCGGGAGGCCAGACCTCGGGGAGCTGTTTTTT
few	TRBV5-5	TRBJ2-7	-	CASSLVPGGYEQYF	TGTGCCAGCAGCTTGGTTCCGGGCGGATACGAGCAGTACTTC
-	TRBV7-7	TRBJ2-7	-	CASSLTRGGEQYF	TGTGCCAGCAGCTTAACGAGGGGGGGCGAGCAGTACTTC
-	TRBV30	TRBJ2-5	-	CAWSVQGTQYF	TGTGCCTGGAGTGTACAGGGGACCCAGTACTTC
few	TRBV5-1	TRBJ1-4	-	CASSLAAGANEKLFF	TGCGCCAGCAGCTTGGCCGCTGGAGCTAATGAAAAACTGTTTTTT
-	TRBV6-6	TRBJ2-7	TRBD2	CASSVRLADSYEQYF	TGTGCCAGCAGTGTCCGACTAGCGGACTCCTACGAGCAGTACTTC
-	TRBV7-6	TRBJ2-3	TRBD2	CASSLGFREGGPDTQYF	TGTGCCAGCAGCTTAGGTTTCCGGGAGGGGGGGCCCGATACGCAGTATTTT
-	TRBV5-1	TRBJ2-7	-	CASSPRPGARGEQYF	TGCGCCAGCAGCCCTCGGCCAGGGGCGCGGGGGGAGCAGTACTTC
-	TRBV5-1	TRBJ1-4	TRBD1	CASGWGQGAEKLFF	TGCGCCAGCGGCTGGGGACAGGGGGCCGAAAAACTGTTTTTT
few	TRBV6-6	TRBJ1-2	TRBD1	CASSYGTGEVYGYTF	TGTGCCAGCAGTTACGGTACAGGGGAAGTGTATGGCTACACCTTC
-	TRBV5-1	TRBJ1-1	TRBD1	CASSAPGQGKTEAFF	TGCGCCAGCAGCGCCCCGGGACAGGGAAAGACTGAAGCTTTCTTT
-	TRBV2	TRBJ2-5	-	CASSVEVQETQYF	TGTGCCAGCAGTGTTGAGGTACAAGAGACCCAGTACTTC
-	TRBV18	TRBJ2-2	-	CASSPTGGNTGELFF	TGTGCCAGCTCACCTACAGGCGGGAACACCGGGGAGCTGTTTTTT
-	TRBV5-1	TRBJ2-3	TRBD2	CASSRGLADTDTQYF	TGCGCCAGCAGCCGTGGACTAGCGGACACAGATACGCAGTATTTT
-	TRBV28	TRBJ2-5	TRBD1	CASSLTGGQETQYF	TGTGCCAGCAGTTTAACAGGGGGACAAGAGACCCAGTACTTC
-	TRBV5-1	TRBJ2-5	-	CASREQETQYF	TGCGCCAGCAGGGAACAAGAGACCCAGTACTTC
-	TRBV6-4	TRBJ2-3	-	CARASGGTADSTDTQYF	TGTGCCAGAGCGAGTGGGGGGACCGCGGATAGCACAGATACGCAGTATTTT
-	TRBV4-3	TRBJ1-1	-	CASSRTGTGNTEAFF	TGCGCCAGCAGCCGGACCGGGACGGGGAACACTGAAGCTTTCTTT
-	TRBV5-1	TRBJ2-3	TRBD2	CASNPLAGGSVTQYF	TGCGCCAGCAACCCCCTAGCGGGAGGATCAGTTACGCAGTATTTT
many	TRBV11-3	TRBJ2-2	TRBD2	CASSPTSGHLATGELFF	TGTGCCAGCAGCCCGACTAGCGGCCACTTGGCCACCGGGGAGCTGTTTTTT
-	TRBV14	TRBJ2-7	TRBD1	CASSPAGGEQYF	TGTGCCAGCAGCCCAGCAGGGGGCGAGCAGTACTTC
-	TRBV5-4	TRBJ2-3	-	CASSVTRADTQYF	TGTGCCAGCAGCGTCACTAGGGCTGATACGCAGTATTTT
-	TRBV2	TRBJ1-1	-	CASSPTRDLGYLREAFF	TGTGCCAGCAGCCCAACGAGGGACCTGGGATACCTCAGGGAAGCTTTCTTT
-	TRBV5-1	TRBJ2-7	-	CASSWDQGTFEQYF	TGCGCCAGCAGCTGGGACCAGGGGACTTTTGAGCAGTACTTC
-	TRBV2	TRBJ1-3	TRBD1	CASNSGTGGDTIYF	TGTGCCAGCAATTCCGGGACAGGGGGTGACACCATATATTTT
-	TRBV28	TRBJ2-7	-	CASIPGGRSYEQYF	TGTGCCAGCATCCCAGGGGGGCGCAGCTACGAGCAGTACTTC
-	TRBV6-6	TRBJ1-5	-	CASSYSSRGNQPQHF	TGTGCCAGCAGTTACTCGAGCAGGGGAAATCAGCCCCAGCATTTT
-	TRBV7-3	TRBJ2-1	-	CASSLIPRGSYNEQFF	TGTGCCAGCAGCTTAATCCCCCGGGGGTCCTACAATGAGCAGTTCTTC
-	TRBV7-2	TRBJ2-7	-	CASSLGPLTHEQYF	TGTGCCAGCAGCTTAGGTCCCTTAACTCACGAGCAGTACTTC